Below are 18 T cell receptor beta chains sequenced from a single sample in a study of shared clonotypes between healthy human individuals. The method was immunoSEQ multiplex PCR; TCRdb's version includes in-frame clones alone and lacks a portion of them. This sample has 2 million to 3 million clones, with over 85% found just once. The sequenced material came from naive CD4+ T cells from PBMCs. The sample's subset: CD45RA+ positively selected. The receptors originated from a man between 18 and 35 years old in good health. Some clones in this sample may be carry-over from other donors' samples.

This clone is a singleton in its sample. V gene TRBV4-1 combines with J gene TRBJ2-7; D unclear. Germline CDR1 and CDR2: MGHRA and YSYEKL. V was cut by 4 bases and J by 3 bases, with 19 bases left in between. The CDR3 consists of 16 residues. In DNA, the CDR3 is TGCGCCAGCAGCCCCTTTGGAGTAGTCGACGTCTACGAGCAGTACTTC. Its protein is CASSPFGVVDVYEQYF.

J is TRBJ1-2 and V is TRBV5-4, with 9 bases matching TRBD1. Germline CDR1 reads SGHNT; CDR2 reads YYREEE (reference sequence). The CDR3 totals 15 residues. V trimming: 4 bases; J trimming: 7 bases; junction bases outside the gene matches: 11. The CDR3 DNA reads TGTGCCAGCAGCCCCGTGGGACAGGGAGCAAGTGGCTACACCTTC. Its translation is CASSPVGQGASGYTF.

V is TRBV2 and J is TRBJ2-5; 7 bases match TRBD2. This CDR3 spans 13 amino acids. V trimming: 6 bases; J trimming: 3 bases; junction bases outside the gene matches: 4. From germline, CDR1 is SNHLY and CDR2 FYNNEI. This CDR3 is CASSPRGEETQYF. DNA for the CDR3: TGTGCCAGCAGCCCACGGGGGGAAGAGACCCAGTACTTC.

With regard to this clone: This specimen includes other DNA sequences encoding the same CDR3. The chain carries TRBV7-3 and TRBJ1-2; D unresolved. CDR1 SGHTA and CDR2 FQGTGA come from the germline V gene. The V gene lost 2 bases and the J gene lost 4 bases, with 8 bases spanning the gap. The CDR3 runs 13 residues. The CDR3 sequence is CASSLGQSYGYTF. The CDR3 DNA follows: TGTGCCAGCAGCTTAGGCCAGAGCTATGGCTACACCTTC.

For this clone: One end of the junction varies from germline; a read error may be responsible. The same CDR3 is also encoded by other DNA sequences in this sample. The chain employs TRBV5-1 and TRBJ2-5; a possible D gene is TRBD1 (7 bases). The CDR3 covers 14 residues. Germline lookup yields CDR1 SGHRS and CDR2 YFSETQ. CDR3: CASSPGGLQETQYF. The CDR3 nucleotides read TGCGCCAGCAGCCCAGGGGGACTCCAAGAGACTCAGTACTTC.

The chain couples TRBV5-6 to TRBJ2-1; D gene uncertain. With 4 bases removed from V and 2 bases from J, the gap between germline ends came to 13 bases. This CDR3 spans 15 amino acids. Germline CDR1 and CDR2: SGHDT and YYEEEE. For the CDR3, the DNA is TGTGCCAGCAGCGACGGCCCTGGGACCTACAATGAGCAGTTCTTC. As protein: CASSDGPGTYNEQFF.

The chain joins TRBV9 to TRBJ2-3; weak D call: TRBD2 (6 bases). CDR3 length: 17 amino acids. V was trimmed by 0 bases and J by 4 bases, leaving 18 bases between them. Germline assignment: CDR1 SGDLS and CDR2 YYNGEE. The CDR3 loop reads CASSVGVSGRGADTQYF. The CDR3 coding sequence is TGTGCCAGCAGCGTAGGGGTTAGCGGAAGGGGAGCAGATACGCAGTATTTT.

The chain recombines TRBV5-5 with TRBJ1-1; D is ambiguous. The V gene lost 1 base and the J gene lost 1 base, with 8 bases spanning the gap. This CDR3 has 14 residues. Looked up from germline, CDR1 is SGHKS and CDR2 is YYEKEE (reference sequence). The CDR3 DNA reads TGTGCCAGCAGCTTGATCCAGGCGAACACTGAAGCTTTCTTT. Translating it yields CASSLIQANTEAFF.

The chain joins TRBV9 to TRBJ2-3; no clear D gene. The germline V gene has CDR1 SGDLS and CDR2 YYNGEE. V was pared by 4 bases and J by 0 bases, with 6 bases between. The CDR3 loop spans 13 amino acids. The CDR3 sequence: CASSLVSTDTQYF. DNA of the CDR3: TGTGCCAGCAGCTTGGTTAGCACAGATACGCAGTATTTT.

J is TRBJ2-1 and V is TRBV10-1; 7 positions agree with TRBD2. V was pared by 10 bases and J by 1 base, with 7 bases of the junction left unmatched. Germline-derived CDR1 and CDR2 are WNHNN and SYGVQD (reference sequence). The CDR3 consists of 14 residues. The CDR3 protein is CATHWGGSYNEQFF. The CDR3, as DNA: TGCGCCACTCACTGGGGAGGGTCCTACAATGAGCAGTTCTTC.

J is TRBJ1-5 and V is TRBV7-9, with 11 nucleotides matching TRBD1. Germline loops: CDR1 SEHNR, CDR2 FQNEAQ (reference sequence). Trimming at V came to 4 bases and at J to 6 bases, leaving 11 bases not matched to a gene. The CDR3 is made up of 17 amino acids. Here the CDR3 reads CASSSGPGTGGVQPQHF. The DNA for the CDR3 is TGTGCCAGCAGCTCTGGACCCGGGACAGGGGGTGTTCAGCCCCAGCATTTT.

The chain is built from TRBV30 and TRBJ1-3; TRBD1 matches 9 bases. The CDR3 extends over 16 amino acids. The germline V gene encodes CDR1 GTSNPN and CDR2 SVGIG (reference sequence). Trimming cost V 3 bases and J 0 bases; bases outside gene matches: 6. CDR3 amino acids: CAWRLPGQGSGNTIYF. CDR3 nucleotide sequence: TGTGCCTGGAGACTACCGGGACAGGGCTCTGGAAACACCATATATTTT.

As to this clone: The sample has other DNA sequences that encode this CDR3 too. The J gene is TRBJ2-3, the V gene TRBV29-1; 7 bases match TRBD1. V dropped 4 bases and J dropped 4; count of bases not matched to a gene: 2. Germline V gene lookup returns CDR1 SQVTM and CDR2 ANQGSEA. This CDR3 contains 12 residues. In nucleotides, the CDR3 is TGCAGCGTTGCGCAGGGGGCAGATACGCAGTATTTT. It yields the protein CSVAQGADTQYF.

About this clone itself: This same CDR3 is encoded by further DNA sequences in the sample. V and J are TRBV27 and TRBJ1-2; D unresolved. The CDR3 length is 13 residues. The V gene's germline CDR1 is MNHEY and CDR2 SMNVEV (reference sequence). The ends were cut back, 3 bases at V and 4 bases at J, with 9 bases in the middle. The chain's CDR3 is CASSFRGFYGYTF. CDR3 nucleotides: TGTGCCAGCAGTTTCAGAGGGTTCTATGGCTACACCTTC.

The J gene is TRBJ1-1, the V gene TRBV6-5, with no clear D. CDR3 size: 14 residues. The germline CDR1 and CDR2 sequences are MNHEY and SVGAGI. Between the trimmed V and J ends, which lost 2 bases and 3 bases, there was a span of 10 bases. CDR3 in amino acids: CASSYGRGYTEAFF. In nucleotides, the CDR3 is TGTGCCAGCAGTTACGGGCGGGGATACACTGAAGCTTTCTTT.

The chain's CDR3 is CASSHRQGVTYEQYF. The DNA for the CDR3 is TGTGCCAGCAGCCACCGACAGGGAGTAACCTACGAGCAGTACTTC. The chain couples TRBV14 to TRBJ2-7, with TRBD1 identical over 7 bases. V shed 3 bases, J shed 2 bases, and the junction held 7 bases outside the gene matches. CDR1 is SGHDN, CDR2 FVKESK, per germline. This CDR3 has 15 residues.

This chain uses TRBV5-6 with TRBJ2-3; TRBD2 agrees at 11 bases. The CDR3 extends over 13 amino acids. Trimming at V came to 5 bases and at J to 5 bases, leaving 1 base not matched to a gene. Germline CDR1 SGHDT, CDR2 YYEEEE. The CDR3 reads CASRGLAEDTQYF. The CDR3 DNA reads TGTGCCAGCAGGGGACTAGCGGAAGATACGCAGTATTTT.

The V gene is TRBV7-2, the J gene TRBJ2-5; maybe TRBD2 (7 bases). Germline V lookup: CDR1 SGHTA, CDR2 FQGNSA. This CDR3 region has 16 residues. The V end was cut by 8 bases, the J end by 5 bases, with 24 bases between. CDR3 amino acids: CASGDLGAGGSETQYF. As DNA, the CDR3 is TGTGCCAGCGGGGATCTGGGGGCTGGCGGGAGTGAGACCCAGTACTTC.